The present T cell receptor beta chain was sequenced within a study of shared clonotypes between healthy human individuals. Sequencing was performed with immunoSEQ multiplex PCR; in TCRdb, only in-frame clones are kept and a portion is missing. Seen here are about 2.2 million clones, roughly 95% observed once, and the top ten hold less than 2%. Study-level points and caveats: Roughly 4.7% was the fraction of naive CD4 clonotypes found shared across a handful of donors. Owing to a small donor count, the genetic and exposure-history diversity represented was limited.

Note on this clone: The antigen is not known.

Naive-designated CD8 cells lacked CD45RO, were positively enriched for CCR7, and omitted terminally differentiated effector memory CD45RA+ cells. Germline loops: CDR1 ENHRY, CDR2 SYGVKD. V was trimmed by 7 bases and J by 1 base, leaving 13 bases between them. This CDR3 is built from 14 residues. The genes are TRBV10-3 and TRBJ1-1, with TRBD1 as a possible D gene (5 bases). The source is a man aged 18 to 29 in good health. Some clones in this sample may be carry-over from other donors' samples. Sequenced material: naive CD8+ T cells from PBMCs. CDR3 DNA sequence: TGTGCCATCAATTCTCTCGGGACGAACACTGAAGCTTTCTTT. Its translation is CAINSLGTNTEAFF.